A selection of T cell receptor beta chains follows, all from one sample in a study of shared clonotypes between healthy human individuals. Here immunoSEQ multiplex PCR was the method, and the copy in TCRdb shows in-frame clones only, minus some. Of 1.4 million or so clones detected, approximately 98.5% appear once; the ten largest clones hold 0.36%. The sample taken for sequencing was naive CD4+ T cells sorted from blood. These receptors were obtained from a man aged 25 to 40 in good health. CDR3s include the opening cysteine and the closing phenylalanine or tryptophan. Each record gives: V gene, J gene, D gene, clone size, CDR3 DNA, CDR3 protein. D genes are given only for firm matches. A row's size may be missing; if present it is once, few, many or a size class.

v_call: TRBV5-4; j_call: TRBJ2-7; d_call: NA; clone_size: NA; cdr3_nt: TGTGCCAGCAGCCAACCCCGCGACTCCTACGAGCAGTACTTC; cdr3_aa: CASSQPRDSYEQYF
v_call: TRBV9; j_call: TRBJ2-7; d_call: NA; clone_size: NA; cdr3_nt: TGTGCCAGCAGCCCCGGGACCCTATACGAGCAGTACTTC; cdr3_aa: CASSPGTLYEQYF
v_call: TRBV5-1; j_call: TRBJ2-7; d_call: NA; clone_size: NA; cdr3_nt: TGCGCCAGCAGCCCGCAGACAGGCTACGAGCAGTACTTC; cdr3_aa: CASSPQTGYEQYF
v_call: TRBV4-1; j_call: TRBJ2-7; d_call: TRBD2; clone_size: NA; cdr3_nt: TGCGCCAGCAGCCACCAACTAGCGGGAGCCTACGAGCAGTACTTC; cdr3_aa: CASSHQLAGAYEQYF
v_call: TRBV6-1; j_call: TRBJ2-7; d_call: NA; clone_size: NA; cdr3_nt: TGTGCCAGCAGCTACGTCGGACGTTCCTACGAGCAGTACTTC; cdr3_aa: CASSYVGRSYEQYF
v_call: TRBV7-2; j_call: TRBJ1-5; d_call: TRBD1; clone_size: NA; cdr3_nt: TGTGCCAGCAGCTCGGACAGGTTCAATCAGCCCCAGCATTTT; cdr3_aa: CASSSDRFNQPQHF
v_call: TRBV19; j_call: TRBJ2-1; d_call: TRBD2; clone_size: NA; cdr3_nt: TGTGCCAGTAGTAACCTCAGACTAGCGCCTAATGAGCAGTTCTTC; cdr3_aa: CASSNLRLAPNEQFF
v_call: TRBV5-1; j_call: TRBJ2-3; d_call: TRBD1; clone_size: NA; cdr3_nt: TGCGCCAGCAGCTTGACCCCGACAGGGTTTGCCACAGATACGCAGTATTTT; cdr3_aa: CASSLTPTGFATDTQYF
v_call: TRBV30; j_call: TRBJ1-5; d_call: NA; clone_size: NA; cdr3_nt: TGTGCCTGGGGGATTCCGGACCAGCCCCAGCATTTT; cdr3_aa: CAWGIPDQPQHF
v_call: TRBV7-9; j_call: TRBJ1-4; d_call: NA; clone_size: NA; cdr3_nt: TGTGCCAGCAGCTTTCCATCGACTACTAATGAAAAACTGTTTTTT; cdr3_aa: CASSFPSTTNEKLFF
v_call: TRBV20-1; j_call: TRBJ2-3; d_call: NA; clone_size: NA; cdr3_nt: TGCAGTGCCGTAAACGCAGATACGCAGTATTTT; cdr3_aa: CSAVNADTQYF
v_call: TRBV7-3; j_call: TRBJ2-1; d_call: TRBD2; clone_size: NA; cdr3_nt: TGTGCCAGCAGCTTGAAGGAGACTAGCGGGGCCTACAATGAGCAGTTCTTC; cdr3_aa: CASSLKETSGAYNEQFF
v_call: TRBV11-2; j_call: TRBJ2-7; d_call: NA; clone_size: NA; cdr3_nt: TGTGCCAGCAGCTTAGGACGTGGAAGCGCGTACGAGCAGTACTTC; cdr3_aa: CASSLGRGSAYEQYF
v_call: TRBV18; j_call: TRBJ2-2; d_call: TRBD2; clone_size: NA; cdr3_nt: TGTGCCAGCTCACCGGGACTAGCGGGAACGAACACCGGGGAGCTGTTTTTT; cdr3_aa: CASSPGLAGTNTGELFF
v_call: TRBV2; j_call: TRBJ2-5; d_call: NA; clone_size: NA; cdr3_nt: TGTGCCAGCAGGGGCCAGGGATCCCAAGAGACCCAGTACTTC; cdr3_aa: CASRGQGSQETQYF
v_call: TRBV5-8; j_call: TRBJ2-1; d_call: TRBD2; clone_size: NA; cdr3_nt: TGTGCCAGCAGCGGGATGACTAGCGGGAGGGGCAATGAGCAGTTCTTC; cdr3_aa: CASSGMTSGRGNEQFF
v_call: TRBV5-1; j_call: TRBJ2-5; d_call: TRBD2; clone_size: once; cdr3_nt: TGCGCCAGCAGCTTCCCTCAGCCTAGCGGGAGGGAAGGAATAGAGACCCAGTACTTC; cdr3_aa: CASSFPQPSGREGIETQYF
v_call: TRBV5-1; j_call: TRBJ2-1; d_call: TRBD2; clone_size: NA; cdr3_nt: TGCGCCAGCAGCTTAGCGGGAGGGCCTAAGTTCAATGAGCAGTTCTTC; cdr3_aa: CASSLAGGPKFNEQFF
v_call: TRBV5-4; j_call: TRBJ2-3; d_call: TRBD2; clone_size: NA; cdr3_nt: TGTGCCAGCAGACTAGGCGGGAGCGGATCAGATACGCAGTATTTT; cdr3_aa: CASRLGGSGSDTQYF
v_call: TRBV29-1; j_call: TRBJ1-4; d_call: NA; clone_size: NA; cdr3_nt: TGCAGCGTTCTCCCTCGGGGGGCAAAAAATGAAAAACTGTTTTTT; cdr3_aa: CSVLPRGAKNEKLFF
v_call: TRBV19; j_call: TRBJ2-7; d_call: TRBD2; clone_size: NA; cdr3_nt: TGTGCCAGTAGTCCGACTAGCGGGATCTCCTACGAGCAGTACTTC; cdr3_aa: CASSPTSGISYEQYF
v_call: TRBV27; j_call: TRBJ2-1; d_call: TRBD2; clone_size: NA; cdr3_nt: TGTGCCAGCACCCCCCGCGGGAGTAGTATTAATGAGCAGTTCTTC; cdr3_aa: CASTPRGSSINEQFF
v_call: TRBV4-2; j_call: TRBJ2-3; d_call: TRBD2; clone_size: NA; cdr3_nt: TGTGCCAGCAGTCCGCTAGCGGGAGCGGCAGATACGCAGTATTTT; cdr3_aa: CASSPLAGAADTQYF
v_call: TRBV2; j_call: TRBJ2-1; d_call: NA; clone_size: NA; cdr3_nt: TGTGCCAGCAGAGTGTCAGAAGTATCCTACAATGAGCAGTTCTTC; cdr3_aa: CASRVSEVSYNEQFF
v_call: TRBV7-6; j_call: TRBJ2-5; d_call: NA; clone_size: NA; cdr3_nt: TGTGCCAGCAGCTTAGGGGTGGTAGGGGAGACCCAGTACTTC; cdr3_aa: CASSLGVVGETQYF
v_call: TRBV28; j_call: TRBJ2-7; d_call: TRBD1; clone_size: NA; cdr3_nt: TGTGCCAGCAGCCCGGGACAGTGGCAAGGGCCACACGAGCAGTACTTC; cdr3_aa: CASSPGQWQGPHEQYF
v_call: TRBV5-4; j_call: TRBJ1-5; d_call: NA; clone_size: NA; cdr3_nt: TGTGCCAGCAGCGCCGGGGGGGGATATAGCAATCAGCCCCAGCATTTT; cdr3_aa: CASSAGGGYSNQPQHF